This T cell receptor beta chain emerged from a study of tumor and adjacent non-tumor tissue in lung cancer. The template was RNA from unsorted bulk tissue. This non-tumor lung sample came from over 3 cm beyond the tumor edge. Germline V gives CDR1 SGHRS, CDR2 YFSETQ. The CDR3 length is 13 residues. On this clonotype: This may come from a read error, since a much larger clone is one base off.

A modified ARM-PCR protocol with three rounds of nested PCR amplified TCRbeta. TCRdb re-analysed the multiplex PCR reads in MiXCR, keeping a single row per CDR3 protein. The sample includes around 40,000 distinct CDR3 sequences, roughly 60% seen only once; the top ten take over 40%. Specimen: distant non-tumor lung tissue. This chain joins TRBV5-1 and TRBJ1-6; TRBD1 matches at 8 bases. The TCR was taken from a man aged 50-60 years with non-small cell lung cancer. The CDR3 bases are TGCACCAGCAGCCAGACAGGGGATTCACCCCTCCACTTT. The encoded protein is CTSSQTGDSPLHF.